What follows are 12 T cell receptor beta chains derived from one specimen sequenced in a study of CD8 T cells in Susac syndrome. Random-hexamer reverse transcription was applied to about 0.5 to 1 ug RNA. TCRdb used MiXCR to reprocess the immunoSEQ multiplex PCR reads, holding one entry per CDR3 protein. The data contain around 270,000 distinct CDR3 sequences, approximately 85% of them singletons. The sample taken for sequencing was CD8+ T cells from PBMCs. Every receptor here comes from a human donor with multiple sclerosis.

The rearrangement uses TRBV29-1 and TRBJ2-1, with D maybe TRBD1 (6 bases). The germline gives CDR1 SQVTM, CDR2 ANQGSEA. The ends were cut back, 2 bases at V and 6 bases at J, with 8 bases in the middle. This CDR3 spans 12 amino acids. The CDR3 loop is CSVESRGNEQFF. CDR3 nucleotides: TGCAGCGTTGAAAGCAGGGGCAATGAGCAGTTCTTC.

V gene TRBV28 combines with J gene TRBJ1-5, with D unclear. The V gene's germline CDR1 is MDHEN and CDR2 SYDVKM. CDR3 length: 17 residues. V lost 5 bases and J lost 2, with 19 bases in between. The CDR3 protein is CASSPRGVLVGNQPQHF. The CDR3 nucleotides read TGTGCCAGCAGTCCCCGTGGGGTTCTTGTTGGCAATCAGCCCCAGCATTTT.

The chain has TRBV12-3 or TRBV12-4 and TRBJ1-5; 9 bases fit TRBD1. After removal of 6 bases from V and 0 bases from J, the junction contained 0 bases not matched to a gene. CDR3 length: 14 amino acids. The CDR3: CASRQGASNQPQHF. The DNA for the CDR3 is TGTGCCAGCAGACAGGGGGCTAGCAATCAGCCCCAGCATTTT.

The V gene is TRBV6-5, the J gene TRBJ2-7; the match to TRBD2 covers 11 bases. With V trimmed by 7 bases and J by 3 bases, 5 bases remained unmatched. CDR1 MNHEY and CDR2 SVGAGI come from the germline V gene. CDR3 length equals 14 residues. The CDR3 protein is CASNLLAGDYEQYF. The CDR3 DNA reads TGTGCCAGCAACCTACTAGCGGGAGACTACGAGCAGTACTTC.

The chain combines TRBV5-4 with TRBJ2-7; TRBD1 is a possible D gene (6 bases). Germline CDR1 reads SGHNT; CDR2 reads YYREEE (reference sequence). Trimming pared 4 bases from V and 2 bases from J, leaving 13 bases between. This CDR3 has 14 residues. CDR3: CASSARQAPYEQYF. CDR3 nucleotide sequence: TGTGCCAGCAGCGCAAGACAGGCCCCCTACGAGCAGTACTTC. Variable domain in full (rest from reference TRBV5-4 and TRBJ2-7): ETGVTQSPTHLIKTRGQQVTLRCSSQSGHNTVSWYQQALGQGPQFIFQYYREEENGRGNFPPRFSGLQFPNYSSELNVNALELDDSALYLCASSARQAPYEQYFGPGTRLTVT.

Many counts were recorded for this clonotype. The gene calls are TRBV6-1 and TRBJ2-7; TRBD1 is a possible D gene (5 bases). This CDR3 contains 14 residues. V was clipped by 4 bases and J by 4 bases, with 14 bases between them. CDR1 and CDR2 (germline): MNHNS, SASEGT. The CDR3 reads CASSGRGSSYEQYF. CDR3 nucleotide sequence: TGTGCCAGCAGTGGAAGGGGTAGCTCGTACGAGCAGTACTTC.

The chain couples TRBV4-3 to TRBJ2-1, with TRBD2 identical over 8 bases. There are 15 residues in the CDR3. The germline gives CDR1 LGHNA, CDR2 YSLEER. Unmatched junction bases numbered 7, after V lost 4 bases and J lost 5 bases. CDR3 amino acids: CASSRTSGRNNEQFF. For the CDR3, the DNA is TGCGCCAGCAGCCGAACTAGCGGACGTAACAATGAGCAGTTCTTC.

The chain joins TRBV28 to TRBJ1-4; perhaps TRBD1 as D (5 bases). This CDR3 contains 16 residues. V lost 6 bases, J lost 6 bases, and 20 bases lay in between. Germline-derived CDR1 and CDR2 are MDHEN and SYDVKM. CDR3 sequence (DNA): TGTGCCAGCAGCACATACCGGGGGAGGGAAGATGAAAAACTGTTTTTT. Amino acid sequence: CASSTYRGREDEKLFF.

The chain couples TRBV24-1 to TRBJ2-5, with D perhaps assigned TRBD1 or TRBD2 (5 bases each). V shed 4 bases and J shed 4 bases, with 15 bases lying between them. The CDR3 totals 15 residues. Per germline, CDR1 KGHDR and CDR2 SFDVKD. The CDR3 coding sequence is TGTGCCACCAGTGAATTGGGGGATGGTGGAGAGACCCAGTACTTC. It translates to CATSELGDGGETQYF.

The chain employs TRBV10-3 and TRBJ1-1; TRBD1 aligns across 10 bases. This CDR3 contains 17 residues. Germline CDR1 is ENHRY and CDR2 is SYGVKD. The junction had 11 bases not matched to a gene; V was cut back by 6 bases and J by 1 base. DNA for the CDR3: TGTGCCATCAGCCCGGGACAGGGGAATGCCTGGAACACTGAAGCTTTCTTT. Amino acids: CAISPGQGNAWNTEAFF.

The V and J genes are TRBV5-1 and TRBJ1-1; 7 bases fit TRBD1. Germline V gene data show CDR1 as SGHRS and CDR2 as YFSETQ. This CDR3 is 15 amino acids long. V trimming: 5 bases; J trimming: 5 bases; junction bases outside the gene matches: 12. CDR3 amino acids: CASRAFQGGETEAFF. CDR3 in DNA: TGCGCCAGCAGGGCCTTCCAGGGGGGCGAGACTGAAGCTTTCTTT.

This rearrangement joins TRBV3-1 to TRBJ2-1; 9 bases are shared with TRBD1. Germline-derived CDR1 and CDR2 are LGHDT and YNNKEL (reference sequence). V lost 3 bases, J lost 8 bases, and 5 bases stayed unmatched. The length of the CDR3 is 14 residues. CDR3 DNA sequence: TGTGCCAGCAGCCACCTACAGGGGGCCCATGAGCAGTTCTTC. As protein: CASSHLQGAHEQFF.